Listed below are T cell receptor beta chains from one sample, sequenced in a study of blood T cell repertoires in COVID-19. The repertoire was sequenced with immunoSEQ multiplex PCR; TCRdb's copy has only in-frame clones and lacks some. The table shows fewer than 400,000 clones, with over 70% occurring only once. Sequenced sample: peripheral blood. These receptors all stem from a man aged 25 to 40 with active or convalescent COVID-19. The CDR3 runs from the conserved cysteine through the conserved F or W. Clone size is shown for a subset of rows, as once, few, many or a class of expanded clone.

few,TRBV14,CASSRRLSSYNEQFF
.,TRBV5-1,CASSLGGDTEAFF
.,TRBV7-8,CASSLAVAGAETQYF
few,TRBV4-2,CASSPDSPGIYEQYF
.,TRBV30,CAWNPGQPTEAFF
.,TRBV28,CAVSGGFTDTQYF
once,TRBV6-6,CASSQQGARDTEAFF
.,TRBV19,CASSIWGVRSQPQHF
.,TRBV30,CAWSQAPQSYGYTF
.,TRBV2,CASTSKGAVYYGYTF
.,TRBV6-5,CATEVPGITEAFF
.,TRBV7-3,CASRVLPNFNEQFF
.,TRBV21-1,CASSPRIETAYNSPLHF
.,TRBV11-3,CASSLMAGGRYEQYF
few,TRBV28,CASSLQGVYEQYF
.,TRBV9,CASSVAGANYGYTF
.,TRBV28,CASYHDRIYGYTF
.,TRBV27,CATGGGTGELFF
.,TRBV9,CASSTGLAGVADTQYF
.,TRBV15,CATSRDFGVTEGQFF
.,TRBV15,CATSRDQSGNQPQHF
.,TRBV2,CASTEGGQGLNTIYF
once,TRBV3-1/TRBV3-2,CASSPGRDRGSPNYGYTF
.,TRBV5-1,CASSLESADEQYF
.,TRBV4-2,CASSQDAGTGLYEQYF
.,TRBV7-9,CASSSLADSYNEQFF
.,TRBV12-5,CASGLAGMYNEQFF
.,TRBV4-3,CASSLGGTGLNTEAFF
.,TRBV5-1,CASSLSPRETQYF